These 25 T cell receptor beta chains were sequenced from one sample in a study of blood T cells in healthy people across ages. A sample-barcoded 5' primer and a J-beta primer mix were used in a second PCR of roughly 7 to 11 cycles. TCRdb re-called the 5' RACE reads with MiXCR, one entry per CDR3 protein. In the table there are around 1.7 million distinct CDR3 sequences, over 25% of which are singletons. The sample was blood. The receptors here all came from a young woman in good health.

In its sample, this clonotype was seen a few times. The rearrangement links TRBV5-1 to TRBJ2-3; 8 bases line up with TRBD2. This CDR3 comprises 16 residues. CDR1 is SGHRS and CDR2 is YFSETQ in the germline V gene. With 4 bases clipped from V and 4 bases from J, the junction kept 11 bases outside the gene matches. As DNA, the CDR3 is TGCGCCAGCAGCCTGGGACGGGGGGGAAAGGCAGATACGCAGTATTTT. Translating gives CASSLGRGGKADTQYF.

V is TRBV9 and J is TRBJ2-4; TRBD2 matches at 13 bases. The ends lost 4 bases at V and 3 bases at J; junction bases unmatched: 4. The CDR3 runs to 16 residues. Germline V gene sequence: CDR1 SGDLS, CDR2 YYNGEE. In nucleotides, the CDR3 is TGTGCCAGCAGCCCGGGACTAGCGGGGTTCAAAAACATTCAGTACTTC. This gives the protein CASSPGLAGFKNIQYF.

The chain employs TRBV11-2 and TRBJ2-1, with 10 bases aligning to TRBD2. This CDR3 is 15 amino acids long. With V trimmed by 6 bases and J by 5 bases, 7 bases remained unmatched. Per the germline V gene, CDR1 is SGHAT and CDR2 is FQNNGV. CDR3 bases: TGTGCCAGCAGACCCACTAGCGGGGTGGACAATGAGCAGTTCTTC. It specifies CASRPTSGVDNEQFF.

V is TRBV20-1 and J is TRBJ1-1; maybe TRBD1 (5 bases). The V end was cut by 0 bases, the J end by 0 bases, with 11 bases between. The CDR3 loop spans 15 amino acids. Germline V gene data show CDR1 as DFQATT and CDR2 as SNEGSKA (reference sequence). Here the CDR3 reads CSARDFSGMNTEAFF. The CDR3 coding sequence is TGCAGTGCTAGAGATTTTTCAGGGATGAACACTGAAGCTTTCTTT.

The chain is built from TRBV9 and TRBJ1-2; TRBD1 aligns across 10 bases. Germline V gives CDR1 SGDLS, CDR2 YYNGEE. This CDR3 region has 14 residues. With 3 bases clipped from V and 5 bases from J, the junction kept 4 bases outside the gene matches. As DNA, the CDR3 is TGTGCCAGCAGCGAGGGGGGACAGGGGTATGGCTACACCTTC. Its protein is CASSEGGQGYGYTF.

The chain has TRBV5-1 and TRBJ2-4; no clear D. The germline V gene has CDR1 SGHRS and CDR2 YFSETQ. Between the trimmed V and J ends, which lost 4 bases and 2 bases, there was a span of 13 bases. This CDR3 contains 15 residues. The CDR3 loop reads CASSLTVVSKNIQYF. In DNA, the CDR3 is TGCGCCAGCAGCCTGACGGTGGTGTCCAAAAACATTCAGTACTTC.

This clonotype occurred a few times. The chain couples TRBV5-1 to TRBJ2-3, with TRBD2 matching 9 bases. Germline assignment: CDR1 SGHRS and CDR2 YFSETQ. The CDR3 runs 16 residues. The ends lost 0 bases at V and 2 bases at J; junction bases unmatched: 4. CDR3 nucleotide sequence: TGCGCCAGCAGCTTGGTTAGCGGGAGTTTCACAGATACGCAGTATTTT. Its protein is CASSLVSGSFTDTQYF.

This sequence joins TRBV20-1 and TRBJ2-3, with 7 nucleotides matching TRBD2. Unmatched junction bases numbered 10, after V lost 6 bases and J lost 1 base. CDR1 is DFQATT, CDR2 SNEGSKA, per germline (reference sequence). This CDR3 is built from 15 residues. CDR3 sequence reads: CSARRRGGGTDTQYF. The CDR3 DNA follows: TGCAGTGCCCGCAGACGTGGGGGGGGCACAGATACGCAGTATTTT.

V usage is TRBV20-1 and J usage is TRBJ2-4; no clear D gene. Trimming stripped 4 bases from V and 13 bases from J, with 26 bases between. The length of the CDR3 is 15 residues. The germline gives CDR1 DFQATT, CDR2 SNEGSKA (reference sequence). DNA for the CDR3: TGCAGTGCTACCCCTGACACACTAAACGACAATGAGCAGTACTTC. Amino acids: CSATPDTLNDNEQYF.

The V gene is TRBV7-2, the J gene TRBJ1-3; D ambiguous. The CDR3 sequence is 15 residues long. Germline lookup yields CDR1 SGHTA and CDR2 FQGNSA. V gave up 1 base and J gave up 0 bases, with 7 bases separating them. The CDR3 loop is CASSLDRNSGNTIYF. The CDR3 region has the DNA TGTGCCAGCAGCTTAGACCGGAACTCTGGAAACACCATATATTTT.

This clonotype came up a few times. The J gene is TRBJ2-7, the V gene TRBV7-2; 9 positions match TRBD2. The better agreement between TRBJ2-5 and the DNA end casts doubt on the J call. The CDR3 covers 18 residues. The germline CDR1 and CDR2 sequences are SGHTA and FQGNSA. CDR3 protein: CASSLALASSGSRETQYF. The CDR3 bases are TGTGCCAGCAGCTTAGCGCTCGCTAGTAGCGGGAGTCGGGAGACCCAGTACTTC.

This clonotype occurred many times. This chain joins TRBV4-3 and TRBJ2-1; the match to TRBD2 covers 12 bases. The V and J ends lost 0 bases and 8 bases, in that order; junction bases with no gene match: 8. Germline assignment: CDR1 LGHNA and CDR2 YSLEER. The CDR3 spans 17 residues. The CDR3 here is CASSQDATSGRFYEQFF. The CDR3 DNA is TGCGCCAGCAGCCAAGATGCGACTAGCGGGAGATTCTATGAGCAGTTCTTC.

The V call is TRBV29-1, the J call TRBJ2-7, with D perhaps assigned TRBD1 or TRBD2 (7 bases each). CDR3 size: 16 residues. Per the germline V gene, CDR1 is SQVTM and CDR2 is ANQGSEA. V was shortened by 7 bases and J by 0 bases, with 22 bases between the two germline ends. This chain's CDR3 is CSATRGGPASSYEQYF. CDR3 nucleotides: TGCAGCGCGACCAGGGGGGGACCAGCGAGCTCCTACGAGCAGTACTTC.

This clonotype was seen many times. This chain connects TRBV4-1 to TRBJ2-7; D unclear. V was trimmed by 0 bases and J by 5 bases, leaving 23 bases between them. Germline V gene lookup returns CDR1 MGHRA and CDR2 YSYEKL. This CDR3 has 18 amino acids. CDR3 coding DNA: TGCGCCAGCAGCCAAGACCCCTCCTTGATCGAACTTCAGGACGAGCAGTACTTC. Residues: CASSQDPSLIELQDEQYF.

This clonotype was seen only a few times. CDR3 amino acids: CASSRGGGAHEQYF. The CDR3 DNA is TGTGCCAGCAGCAGGGGCGGCGGAGCCCACGAGCAGTACTTC. This rearrangement joins TRBV6-5 to TRBJ2-5, with D possibly TRBD1 on 6 matching bases. The closer fit of TRBJ2-7 to the DNA end suggests the J call may be wrong. From germline, CDR1 is MNHEY and CDR2 SVGAGI. The CDR3 length is 14 residues.

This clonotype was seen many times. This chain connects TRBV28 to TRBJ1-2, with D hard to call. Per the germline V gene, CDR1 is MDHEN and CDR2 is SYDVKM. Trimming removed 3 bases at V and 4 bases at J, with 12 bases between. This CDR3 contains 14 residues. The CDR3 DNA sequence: TGTGCCAGCAGTTTCCACAGCCCACCCTATGGCTACACCTTC. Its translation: CASSFHSPPYGYTF.

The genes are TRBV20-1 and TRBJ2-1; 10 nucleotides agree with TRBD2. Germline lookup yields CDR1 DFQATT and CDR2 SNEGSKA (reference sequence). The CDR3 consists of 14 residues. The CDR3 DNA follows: TGCAATGCCTTGACTAGCGGGCGTCACAATGAGCAGTTCTTC. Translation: CNALTSGRHNEQFF.

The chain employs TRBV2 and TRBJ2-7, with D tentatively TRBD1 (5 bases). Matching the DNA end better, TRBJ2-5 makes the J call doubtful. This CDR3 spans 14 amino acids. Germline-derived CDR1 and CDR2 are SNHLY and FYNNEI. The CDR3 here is CASSLRIPGETQYF. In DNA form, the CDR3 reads TGTGCCAGCAGCCTGAGGATCCCAGGGGAGACCCAGTACTTC.

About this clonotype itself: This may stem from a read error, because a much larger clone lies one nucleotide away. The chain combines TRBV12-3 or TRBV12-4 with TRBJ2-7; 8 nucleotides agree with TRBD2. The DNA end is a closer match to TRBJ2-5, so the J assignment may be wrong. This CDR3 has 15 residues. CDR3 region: CASSPGLAEQGTQYF. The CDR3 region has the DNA TGTGCCAGCAGCCCCGGACTAGCAGAGCAAGGGACCCAGTACTTC.

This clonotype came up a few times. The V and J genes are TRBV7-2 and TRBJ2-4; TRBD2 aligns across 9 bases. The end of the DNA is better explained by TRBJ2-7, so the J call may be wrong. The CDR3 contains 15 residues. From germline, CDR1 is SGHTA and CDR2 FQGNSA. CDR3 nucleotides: TGTGCCAGCAGCTTGTCTAGCGGGAAATCCTACGAGCAGTACTTC. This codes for CASSLSSGKSYEQYF.

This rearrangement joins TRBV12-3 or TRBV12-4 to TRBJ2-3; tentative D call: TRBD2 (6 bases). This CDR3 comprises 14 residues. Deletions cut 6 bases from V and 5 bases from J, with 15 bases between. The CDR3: CASSPREEVDTQYF. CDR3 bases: TGTGCCAGCAGCCCGAGGGAGGAGGTAGATACGCAGTATTTT.

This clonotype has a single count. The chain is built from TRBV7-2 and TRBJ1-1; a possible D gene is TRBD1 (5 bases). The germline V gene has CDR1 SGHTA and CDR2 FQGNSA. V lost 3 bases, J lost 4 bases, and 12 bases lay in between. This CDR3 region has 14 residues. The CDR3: CASSFGTFRTEAFF. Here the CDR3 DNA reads TGTGCCAGCAGCTTCGGGACGTTCCGCACTGAAGCTTTCTTT.

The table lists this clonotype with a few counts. In DNA, the CDR3 is TGTGCCACCAGCACAAATTGGGGCGGGAGTCTGCCGTACGAGCAGTACTTC. Residues: CATSTNWGGSLPYEQYF. This chain connects TRBV15 to TRBJ2-7; 7 nucleotides agree with TRBD2. This CDR3 is 17 amino acids long. The germline V gene has CDR1 LNHNV and CDR2 YYDKDF (reference sequence). V lost 4 bases and J lost 4; bases outside the gene matches: 16.

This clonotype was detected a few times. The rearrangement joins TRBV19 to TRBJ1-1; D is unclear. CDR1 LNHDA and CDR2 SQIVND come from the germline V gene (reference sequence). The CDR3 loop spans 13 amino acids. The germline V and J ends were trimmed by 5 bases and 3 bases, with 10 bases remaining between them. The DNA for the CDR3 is TGTGCCAGTAGTTTCGGTCTGCACACTGAAGCTTTCTTT. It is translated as CASSFGLHTEAFF.

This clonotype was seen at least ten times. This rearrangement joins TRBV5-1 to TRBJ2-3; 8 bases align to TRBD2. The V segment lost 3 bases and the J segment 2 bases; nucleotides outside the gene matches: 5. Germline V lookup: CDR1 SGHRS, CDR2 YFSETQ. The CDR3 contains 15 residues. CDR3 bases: TGCGCCAGCAGCTACGGGAGGGCCTACACAGATACGCAGTATTTT. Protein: CASSYGRAYTDTQYF.